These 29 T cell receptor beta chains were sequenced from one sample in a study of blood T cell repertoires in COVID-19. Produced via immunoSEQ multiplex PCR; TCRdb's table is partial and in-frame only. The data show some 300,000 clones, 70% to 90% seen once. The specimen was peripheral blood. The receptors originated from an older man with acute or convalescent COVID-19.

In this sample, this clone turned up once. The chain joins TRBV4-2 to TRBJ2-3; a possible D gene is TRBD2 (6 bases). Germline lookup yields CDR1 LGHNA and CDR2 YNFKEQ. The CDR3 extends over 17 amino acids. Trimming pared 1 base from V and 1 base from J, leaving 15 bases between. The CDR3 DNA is TGTGCCAGCAGCCAAGGGGTGGGCGGGGCCGGCACAGATACGCAGTATTTT. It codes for CASSQGVGGAGTDTQYF.

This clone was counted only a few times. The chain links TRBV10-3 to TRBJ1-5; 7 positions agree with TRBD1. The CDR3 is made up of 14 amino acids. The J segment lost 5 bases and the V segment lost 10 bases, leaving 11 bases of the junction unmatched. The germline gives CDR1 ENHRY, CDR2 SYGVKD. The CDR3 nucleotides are TGTGCCAGCTCCTCAGGGGGTACTTATCAGCCCCAGCATTTT. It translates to CASSSGGTYQPQHF.

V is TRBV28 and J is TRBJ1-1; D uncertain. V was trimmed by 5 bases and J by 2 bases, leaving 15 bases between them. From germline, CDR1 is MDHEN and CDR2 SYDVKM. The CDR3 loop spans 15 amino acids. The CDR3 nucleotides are TGTGCCAGCAGTCCGAACGACAAGCCAAACACTGAAGCTTTCTTT. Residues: CASSPNDKPNTEAFF. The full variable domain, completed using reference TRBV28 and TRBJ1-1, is DVKVTQSSRYLVKRTGEKVFLECVQDMDHENMFWYRQDPGLGLRLIYFSYDVKMKEKGDIPEGYSVSREKKERFSLILESASTNQTSMYLCASSPNDKPNTEAFFGQGTRLTVV.

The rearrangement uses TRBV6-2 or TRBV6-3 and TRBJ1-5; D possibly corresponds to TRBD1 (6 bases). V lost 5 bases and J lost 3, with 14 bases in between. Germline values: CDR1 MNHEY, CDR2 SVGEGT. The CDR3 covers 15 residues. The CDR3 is CASSPGQRNNQPQHF. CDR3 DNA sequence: TGTGCCAGCAGTCCCGGACAGAGGAACAATCAGCCCCAGCATTTT.

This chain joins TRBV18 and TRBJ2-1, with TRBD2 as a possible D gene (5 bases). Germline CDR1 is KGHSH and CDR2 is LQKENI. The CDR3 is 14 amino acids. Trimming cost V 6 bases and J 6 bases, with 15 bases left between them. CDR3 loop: CASSYNRDSNEQFF. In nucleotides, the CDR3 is TGTGCCAGCTCCTACAACCGGGATTCCAATGAGCAGTTCTTC.

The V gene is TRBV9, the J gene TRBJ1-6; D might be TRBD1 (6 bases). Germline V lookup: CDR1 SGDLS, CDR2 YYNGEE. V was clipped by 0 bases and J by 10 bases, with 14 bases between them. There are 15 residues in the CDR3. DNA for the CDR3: TGTGCCAGCAGCGTAGATCACAGGGTTGACTCACCCCTCCACTTT. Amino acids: CASSVDHRVDSPLHF.

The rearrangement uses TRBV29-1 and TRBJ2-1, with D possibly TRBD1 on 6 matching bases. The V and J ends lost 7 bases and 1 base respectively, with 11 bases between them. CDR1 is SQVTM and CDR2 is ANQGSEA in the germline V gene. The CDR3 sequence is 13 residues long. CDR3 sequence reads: CSADGQSYNEQFF. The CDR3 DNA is TGCAGCGCAGACGGACAGTCCTACAATGAGCAGTTCTTC.

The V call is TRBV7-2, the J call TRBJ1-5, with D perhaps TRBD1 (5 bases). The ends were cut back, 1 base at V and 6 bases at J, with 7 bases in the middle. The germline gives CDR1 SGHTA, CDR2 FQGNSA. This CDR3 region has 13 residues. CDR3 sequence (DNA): TGTGCCAGCAGCTTAGGGGGGGGTCAGCCCCAGCATTTT. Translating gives CASSLGGGQPQHF.

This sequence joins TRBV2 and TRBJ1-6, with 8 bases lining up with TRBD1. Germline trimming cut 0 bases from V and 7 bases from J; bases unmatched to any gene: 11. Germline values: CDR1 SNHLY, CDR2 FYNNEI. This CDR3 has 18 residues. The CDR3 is CASSEAGDRGAGNSPLHF. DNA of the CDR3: TGTGCCAGCAGTGAAGCGGGTGACAGGGGTGCGGGAAATTCACCCCTCCACTTT.

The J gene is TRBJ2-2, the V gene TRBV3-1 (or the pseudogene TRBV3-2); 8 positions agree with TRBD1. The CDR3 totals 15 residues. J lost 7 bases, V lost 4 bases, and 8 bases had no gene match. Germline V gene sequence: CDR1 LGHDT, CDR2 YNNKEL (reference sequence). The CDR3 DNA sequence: TGTGCCAGCAGCCCAGGGGGACAGGCTGGCGGGGAGCTGTTTTTT. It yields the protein CASSPGGQAGGELFF.

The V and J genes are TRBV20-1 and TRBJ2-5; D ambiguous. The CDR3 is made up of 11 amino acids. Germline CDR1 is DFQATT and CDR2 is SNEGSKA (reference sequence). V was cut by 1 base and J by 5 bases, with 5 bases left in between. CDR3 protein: CSARGYETQYF. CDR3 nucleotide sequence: TGCAGTGCTAGAGGCTATGAGACCCAGTACTTC.

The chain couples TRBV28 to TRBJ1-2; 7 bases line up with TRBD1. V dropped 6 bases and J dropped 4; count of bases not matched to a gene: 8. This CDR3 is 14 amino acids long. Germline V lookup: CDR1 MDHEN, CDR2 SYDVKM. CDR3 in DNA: TGTGCCAGCAGCCGCGGGACAGCCCCCTATGGCTACACCTTC. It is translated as CASSRGTAPYGYTF.

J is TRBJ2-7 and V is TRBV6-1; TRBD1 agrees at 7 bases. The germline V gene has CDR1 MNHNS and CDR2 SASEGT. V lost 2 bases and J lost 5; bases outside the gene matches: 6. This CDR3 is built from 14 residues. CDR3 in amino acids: CASSEQGVSDEQYF. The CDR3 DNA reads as TGTGCCAGCAGTGAACAGGGGGTCTCGGACGAGCAGTACTTC.

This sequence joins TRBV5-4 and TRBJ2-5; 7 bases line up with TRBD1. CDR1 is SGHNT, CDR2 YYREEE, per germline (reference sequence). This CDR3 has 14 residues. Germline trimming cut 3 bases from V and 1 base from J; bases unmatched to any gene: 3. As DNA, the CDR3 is TGTGCCAGCAGCTCGACAGGGTTCCAAGAGACCCAGTACTTC. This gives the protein CASSSTGFQETQYF.

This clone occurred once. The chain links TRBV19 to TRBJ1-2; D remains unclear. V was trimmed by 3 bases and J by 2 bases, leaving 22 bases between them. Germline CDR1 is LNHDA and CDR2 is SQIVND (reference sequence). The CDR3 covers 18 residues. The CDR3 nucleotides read TGTGCCAGTAGTATTGGCCCCCTGGACCCCGGGGAGAACTATGGCTACACCTTC. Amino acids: CASSIGPLDPGENYGYTF.

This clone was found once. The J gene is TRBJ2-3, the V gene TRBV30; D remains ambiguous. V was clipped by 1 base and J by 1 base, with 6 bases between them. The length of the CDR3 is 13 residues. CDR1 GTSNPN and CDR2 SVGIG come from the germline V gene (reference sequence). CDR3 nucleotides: TGTGCCTGGAGTGGGCTTCGCACAGATACGCAGTATTTT. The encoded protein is CAWSGLRTDTQYF.

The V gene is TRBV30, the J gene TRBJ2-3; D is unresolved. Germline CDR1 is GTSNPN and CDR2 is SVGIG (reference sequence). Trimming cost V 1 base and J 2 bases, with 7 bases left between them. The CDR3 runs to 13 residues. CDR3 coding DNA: TGTGCCTGGAGTGGGCAGGTCACAGATACGCAGTATTTT. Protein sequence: CAWSGQVTDTQYF.

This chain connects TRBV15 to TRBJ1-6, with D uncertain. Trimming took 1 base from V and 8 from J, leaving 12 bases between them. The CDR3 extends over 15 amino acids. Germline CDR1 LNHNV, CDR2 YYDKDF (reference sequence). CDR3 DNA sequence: TGTGCCACCAGCAGAGGGCGGGTAGCCGATTCACCCCTCCACTTT. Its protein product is CATSRGRVADSPLHF.

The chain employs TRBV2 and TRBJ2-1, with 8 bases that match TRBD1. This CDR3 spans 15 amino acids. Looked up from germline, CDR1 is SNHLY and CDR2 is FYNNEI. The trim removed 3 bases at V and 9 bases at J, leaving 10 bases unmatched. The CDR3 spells CASSERGQGKGEQFF. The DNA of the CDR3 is TGTGCCAGCAGTGAGCGTGGACAGGGAAAGGGTGAGCAGTTCTTC.

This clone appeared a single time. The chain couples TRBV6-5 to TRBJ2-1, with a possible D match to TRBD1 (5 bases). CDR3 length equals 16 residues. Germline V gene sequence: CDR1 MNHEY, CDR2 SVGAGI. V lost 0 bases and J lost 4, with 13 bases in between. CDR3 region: CASSYSPRARYNEQFF. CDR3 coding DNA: TGTGCCAGCAGTTACTCCCCCAGGGCTCGATACAATGAGCAGTTCTTC.

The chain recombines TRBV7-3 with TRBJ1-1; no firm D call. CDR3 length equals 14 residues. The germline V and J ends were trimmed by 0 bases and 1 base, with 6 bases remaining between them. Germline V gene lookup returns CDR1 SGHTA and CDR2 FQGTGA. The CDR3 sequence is CASSLTSGNTEAFF. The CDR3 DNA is TGTGCCAGCAGCTTAACATCGGGGAACACTGAAGCTTTCTTT.

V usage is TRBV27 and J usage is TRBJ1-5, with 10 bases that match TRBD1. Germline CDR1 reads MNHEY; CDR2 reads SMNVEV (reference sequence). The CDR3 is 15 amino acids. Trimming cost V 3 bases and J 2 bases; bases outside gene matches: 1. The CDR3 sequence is CASSFGTGGNQPQHF. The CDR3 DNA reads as TGTGCCAGCAGTTTTGGGACAGGGGGCAATCAGCCCCAGCATTTT.

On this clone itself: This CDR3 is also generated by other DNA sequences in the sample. This CDR3 reads CASSLGLAGGTDTQYF. In DNA, the CDR3 is TGTGCCAGCAGCTTAGGACTAGCGGGAGGGACAGATACGCAGTATTTT. The chain is built from TRBV11-3 and TRBJ2-3; TRBD2 agrees at 14 bases. The germline CDR1 and CDR2 sequences are SGHNT and YENEEA. The ends lost 1 base at V and 3 bases at J; junction bases unmatched: 0. The CDR3 sequence is 16 residues long.

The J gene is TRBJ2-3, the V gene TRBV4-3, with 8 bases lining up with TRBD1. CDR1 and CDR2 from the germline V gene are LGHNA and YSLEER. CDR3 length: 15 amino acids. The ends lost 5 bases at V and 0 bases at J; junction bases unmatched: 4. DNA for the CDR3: TGCGCCAGCAGCGGGACAGGCGCGAGCACAGATACGCAGTATTTT. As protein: CASSGTGASTDTQYF.

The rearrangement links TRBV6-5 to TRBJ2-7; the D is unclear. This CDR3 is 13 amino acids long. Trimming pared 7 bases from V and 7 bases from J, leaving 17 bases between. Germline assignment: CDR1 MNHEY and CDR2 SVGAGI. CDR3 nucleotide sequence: TGTGCCAGCAACAATGGTGTCCCTTGGGAGCAGTACTTC. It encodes CASNNGVPWEQYF.

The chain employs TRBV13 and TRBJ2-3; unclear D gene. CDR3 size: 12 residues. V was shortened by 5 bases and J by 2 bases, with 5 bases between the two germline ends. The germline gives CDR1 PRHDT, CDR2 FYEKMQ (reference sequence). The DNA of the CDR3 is TGTGCCAGCAGCATCCACACAGATACGCAGTATTTT. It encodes CASSIHTDTQYF.

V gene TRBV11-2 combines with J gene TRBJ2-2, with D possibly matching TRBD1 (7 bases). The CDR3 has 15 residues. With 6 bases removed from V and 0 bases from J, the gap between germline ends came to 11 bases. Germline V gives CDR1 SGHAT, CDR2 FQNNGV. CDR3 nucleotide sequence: TGTGCCAGCAGAGCAGGGGGGTCGAACACCGGGGAGCTGTTTTTT. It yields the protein CASRAGGSNTGELFF.

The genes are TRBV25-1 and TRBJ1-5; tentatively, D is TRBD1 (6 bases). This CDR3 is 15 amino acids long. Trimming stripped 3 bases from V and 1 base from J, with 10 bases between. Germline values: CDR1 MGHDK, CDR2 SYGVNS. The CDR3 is CASSDQTGSNQPQHF. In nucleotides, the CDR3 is TGTGCCAGCAGTGATCAAACAGGGAGCAATCAGCCCCAGCATTTT.

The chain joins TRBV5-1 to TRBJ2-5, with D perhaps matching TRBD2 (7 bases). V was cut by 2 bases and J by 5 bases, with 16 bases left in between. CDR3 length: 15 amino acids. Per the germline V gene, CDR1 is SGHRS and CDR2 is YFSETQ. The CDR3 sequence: CASSFQSGGSETQYF. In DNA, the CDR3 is TGCGCCAGCAGCTTCCAATCGGGGGGCTCCGAGACCCAGTACTTC.